What follows are 9 T cell receptor beta chains derived from one specimen sequenced in a study of blood T cells in healthy people across ages. Together with a sample-barcoded 5' primer, a J-beta primer mix was included in a second PCR lasting roughly 7 to 11 cycles. A single record per CDR3 protein comes from TCRdb applying MiXCR to the 5' RACE reads. Of over a million distinct CDR3 sequences in the sample, approximately 39% were seen once. The source material was blood. The receptors were gathered from a woman under 30 in good health.

This clonotype showed up just a few times. CDR3 loop: CSAESTRRQGVGFYEQFF. Here the CDR3 DNA reads TGCAGTGCGGAGAGCACTAGAAGACAGGGGGTAGGGTTCTATGAGCAGTTCTTC. This chain joins TRBV20-1 and TRBJ2-1; 9 bases align to TRBD1. The germline gives CDR1 DFQATT, CDR2 SNEGSKA (reference sequence). Trimming took 6 bases from V and 8 from J; bases not matched to a gene: 23. The CDR3 is 18 amino acids.

The chain joins TRBV7-2 to TRBJ2-3; D is undetermined. V lost 3 bases to trimming and J lost 0 bases, with 13 bases between them. Germline V gene sequence: CDR1 SGHTA, CDR2 FQGNSA. The CDR3 is 16 amino acids. The CDR3 DNA follows: TGTGCCAGCAGCTTCCGAGATGGGCGAAGCACAGATACGCAGTATTTT. Translation gives CASSFRDGRSTDTQYF.

The V gene is TRBV6-1, the J gene TRBJ1-5; 8 bases agree with TRBD1. The CDR3 contains 15 residues. CDR1 and CDR2 (germline): MNHNS, SASEGT. The V gene end was trimmed by 7 bases and the J gene end by 6 bases; junction bases not matched to a gene: 11. The CDR3 loop is CASITTGVKSQPQHF. The CDR3 DNA reads as TGTGCCAGCATCACGACAGGGGTTAAAAGTCAGCCCCAGCATTTT.

This clonotype was seen a handful of times. The chain couples TRBV27 to TRBJ2-7, with a weak D call TRBD1 (5 bases). V was shortened by 2 bases and J by 2 bases, with 13 bases between the two germline ends. CDR1 is MNHEY, CDR2 SMNVEV, per germline (reference sequence). The CDR3 contains 15 residues. CDR3 in amino acids: CASSLTGPLPYEQYF. CDR3 in DNA: TGTGCCAGCAGTTTAACAGGACCTCTTCCCTACGAGCAGTACTTC.

This sequence joins TRBV20-1 and TRBJ1-1; 7 nucleotides agree with TRBD1. From germline, CDR1 is DFQATT and CDR2 SNEGSKA (reference sequence). J was trimmed by 4 bases and V by 3 bases; bases with no gene match: 2. CDR3 length: 12 amino acids. The CDR3 here is CSASQGVTEAFF. The CDR3 nucleotides are TGCAGTGCTAGCCAGGGGGTCACTGAAGCTTTCTTT.

The chain links TRBV9 to TRBJ2-7, with D maybe TRBD2 (6 bases). Germline V gene data show CDR1 as SGDLS and CDR2 as YYNGEE. Trimming stripped 0 bases from V and 3 bases from J, with 13 bases between. This CDR3 is built from 15 residues. The CDR3 DNA sequence: TGTGCCAGCAGCGTAGGCCCAGCGGGTAACTACGAGCAGTACTTC. It encodes CASSVGPAGNYEQYF.

V and J are TRBV4-2 and TRBJ2-1, with D tentatively TRBD1 or TRBD2 (5 bases each). Near its end, the DNA agrees better with TRBJ2-7, so the J call may be wrong. CDR3 length: 18 residues. Germline values: CDR1 LGHNA, CDR2 YNFKEQ. The CDR3 nucleotides are TGTGCCAGCAGCCAAGACATTTGGGCAGGGACGTTCTACAATGAGCAGTACTTC. This codes for CASSQDIWAGTFYNEQYF.

Comment on this clonotype: This may be a read error: a much more frequent sequence differs by one nucleotide. The V call is TRBV12-3 or TRBV12-4, the J call TRBJ1-5; D not certain. The CDR3 is 13 amino acids. Trimming removed 2 bases from V and 2 bases from J, with 4 bases in between. The chain's CDR3 is CASSLQRNQPQHF. The CDR3 region has the DNA TGTGCCAGCAGTTTACAGCGCAATCAGCCCCAGCATTTT.

The chain recombines TRBV9 with TRBJ1-1; a weak D match, TRBD1 (5 bases). Germline V gives CDR1 SGDLS, CDR2 YYNGEE. Trimming left V 4 bases short and J 1 base short, with 14 bases between. The CDR3 spans 15 residues. This CDR3 is CASSRGGTGNTEAFF. The CDR3 nucleotides read TGTGCCAGCAGCCGAGGAGGGACGGGGAACACTGAAGCTTTCTTT.